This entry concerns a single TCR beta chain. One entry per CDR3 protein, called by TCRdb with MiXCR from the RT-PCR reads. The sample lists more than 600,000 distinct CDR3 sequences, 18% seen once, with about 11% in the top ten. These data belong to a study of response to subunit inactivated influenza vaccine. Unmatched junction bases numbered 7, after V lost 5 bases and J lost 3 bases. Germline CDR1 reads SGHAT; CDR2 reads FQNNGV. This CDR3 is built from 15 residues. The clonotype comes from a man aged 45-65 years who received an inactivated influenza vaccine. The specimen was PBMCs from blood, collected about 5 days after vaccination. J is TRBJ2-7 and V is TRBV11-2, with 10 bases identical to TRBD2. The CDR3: CASSHIRLAGYEQYF. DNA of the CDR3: TGTGCCAGCAGCCATATAAGACTAGCGGGCTACGAGCAGTACTTC.